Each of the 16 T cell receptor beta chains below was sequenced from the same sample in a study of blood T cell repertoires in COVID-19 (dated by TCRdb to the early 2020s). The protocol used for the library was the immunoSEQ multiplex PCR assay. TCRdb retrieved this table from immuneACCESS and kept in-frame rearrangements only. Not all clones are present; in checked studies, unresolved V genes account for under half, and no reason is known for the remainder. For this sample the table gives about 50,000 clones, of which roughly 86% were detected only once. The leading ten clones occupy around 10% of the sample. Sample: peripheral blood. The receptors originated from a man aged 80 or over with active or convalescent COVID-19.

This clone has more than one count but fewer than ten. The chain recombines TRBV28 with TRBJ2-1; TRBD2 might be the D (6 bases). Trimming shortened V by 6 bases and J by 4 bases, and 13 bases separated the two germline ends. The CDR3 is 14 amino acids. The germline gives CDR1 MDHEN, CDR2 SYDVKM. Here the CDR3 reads CASRTQGLYNEQFF. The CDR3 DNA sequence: TGTGCCAGCAGGACGCAGGGACTTTACAATGAGCAGTTCTTC.

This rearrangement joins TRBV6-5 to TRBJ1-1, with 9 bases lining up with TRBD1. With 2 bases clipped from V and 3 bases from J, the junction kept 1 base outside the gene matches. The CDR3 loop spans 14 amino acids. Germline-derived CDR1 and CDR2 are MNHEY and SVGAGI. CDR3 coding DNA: TGTGCCAGCAGTTACGGGACAGGGCACACTGAAGCTTTCTTT. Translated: CASSYGTGHTEAFF.

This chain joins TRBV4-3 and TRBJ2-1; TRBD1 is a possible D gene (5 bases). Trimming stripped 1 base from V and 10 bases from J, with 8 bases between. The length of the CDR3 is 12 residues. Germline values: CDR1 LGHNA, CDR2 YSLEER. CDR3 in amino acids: CASSQGQREQFF. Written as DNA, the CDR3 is TGCGCCAGCAGCCAAGGACAGCGAGAGCAGTTCTTC.

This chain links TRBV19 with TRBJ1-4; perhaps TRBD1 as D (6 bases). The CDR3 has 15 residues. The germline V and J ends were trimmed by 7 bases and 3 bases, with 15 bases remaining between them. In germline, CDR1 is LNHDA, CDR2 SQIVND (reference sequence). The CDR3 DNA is TGTGCCAGTACCCGAACAGGGAGTCCTAATGAAAAACTGTTTTTT. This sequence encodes CASTRTGSPNEKLFF.

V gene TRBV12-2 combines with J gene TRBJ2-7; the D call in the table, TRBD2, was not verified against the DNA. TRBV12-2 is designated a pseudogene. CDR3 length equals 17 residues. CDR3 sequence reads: CASRFRSSGRISYEQYF. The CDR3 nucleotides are TGTGCAAGTCGCTTTAGGAGTAGCGGGAGAATCTCCTACGAGCAGTACTTC.

This chain's CDR3 is CASSGQGGANTEAFF. CDR3 bases: TGTGCCAGCAGTGGACAGGGTGGTGCGAACACTGAAGCTTTCTTT. The chain carries TRBV27 and TRBJ1-1, with 8 bases aligning to TRBD1. J was trimmed by 1 base and V by 5 bases; bases with no gene match: 6. The CDR3 length is 15 residues. The germline CDR1 and CDR2 sequences are MNHEY and SMNVEV (reference sequence).

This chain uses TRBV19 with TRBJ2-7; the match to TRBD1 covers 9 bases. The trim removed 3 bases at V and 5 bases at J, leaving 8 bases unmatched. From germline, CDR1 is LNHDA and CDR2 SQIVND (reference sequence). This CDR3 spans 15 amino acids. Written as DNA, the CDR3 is TGTGCCAGTAGTATTTCGACAGGGGGACAGGACGAGCAGTACTTC. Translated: CASSISTGGQDEQYF.

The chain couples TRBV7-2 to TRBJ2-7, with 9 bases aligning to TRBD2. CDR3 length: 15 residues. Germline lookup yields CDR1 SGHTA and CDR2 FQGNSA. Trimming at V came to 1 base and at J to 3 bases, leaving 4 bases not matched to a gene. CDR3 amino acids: CASSLVLAGFYEQYF. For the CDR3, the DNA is TGTGCCAGCAGCTTAGTACTAGCGGGCTTCTACGAGCAGTACTTC.

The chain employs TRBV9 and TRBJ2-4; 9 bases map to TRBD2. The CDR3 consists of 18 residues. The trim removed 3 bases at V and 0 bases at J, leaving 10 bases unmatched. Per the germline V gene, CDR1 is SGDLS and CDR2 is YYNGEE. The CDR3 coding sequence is TGTGCCAGCAGCGAGTCTGGAGCGGGAGGTCTAGCCAAAAACATTCAGTACTTC. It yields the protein CASSESGAGGLAKNIQYF.

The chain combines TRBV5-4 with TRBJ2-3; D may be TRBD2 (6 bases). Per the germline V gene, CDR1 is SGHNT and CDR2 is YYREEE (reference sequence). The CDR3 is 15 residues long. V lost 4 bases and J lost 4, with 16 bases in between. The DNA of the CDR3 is TGTGCCAGCAGCGTAGGTGGGAGGAGGGCAGATACGCAGTATTTT. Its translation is CASSVGGRRADTQYF.

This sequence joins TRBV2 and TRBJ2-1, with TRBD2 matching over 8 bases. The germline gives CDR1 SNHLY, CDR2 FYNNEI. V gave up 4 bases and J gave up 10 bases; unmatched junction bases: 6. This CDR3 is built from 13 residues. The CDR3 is CASSALTSGEQFF. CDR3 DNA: TGTGCCAGCAGTGCTCTCACTAGCGGCGAGCAGTTCTTC.

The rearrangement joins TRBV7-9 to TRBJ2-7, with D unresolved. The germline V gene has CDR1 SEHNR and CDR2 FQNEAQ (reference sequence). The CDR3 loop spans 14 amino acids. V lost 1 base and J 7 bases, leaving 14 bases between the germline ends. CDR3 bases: TGTGCCAGCAGCTTAGGAGCGAGTCCTACGGAGCAGTACTTC. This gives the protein CASSLGASPTEQYF.

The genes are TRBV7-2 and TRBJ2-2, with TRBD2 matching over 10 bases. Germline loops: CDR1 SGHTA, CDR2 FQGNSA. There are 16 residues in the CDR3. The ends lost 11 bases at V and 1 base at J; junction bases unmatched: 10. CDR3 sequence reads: CAHGASGGVNTGELFF. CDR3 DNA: TGTGCCCACGGAGCTAGCGGGGGAGTGAACACCGGGGAGCTGTTTTTT.

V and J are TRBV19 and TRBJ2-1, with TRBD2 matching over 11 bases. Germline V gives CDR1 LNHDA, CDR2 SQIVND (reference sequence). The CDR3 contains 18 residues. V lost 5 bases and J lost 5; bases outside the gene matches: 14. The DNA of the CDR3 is TGTGCCAGTAGTGCTGCTGCAACTAGCGGGAGTTGGAACAATGAGCAGTTCTTC. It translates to CASSAAATSGSWNNEQFF. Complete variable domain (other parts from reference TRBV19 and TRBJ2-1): DGGITQSPKYLFRKEGQNVTLSCEQNLNHDAMYWYRQDPGQGLRLIYYSQIVNDFQKGDIAEGYSVSREKKESFPLTVTSAQKNPTAFYLCASSAAATSGSWNNEQFFGPGTRLTVL.

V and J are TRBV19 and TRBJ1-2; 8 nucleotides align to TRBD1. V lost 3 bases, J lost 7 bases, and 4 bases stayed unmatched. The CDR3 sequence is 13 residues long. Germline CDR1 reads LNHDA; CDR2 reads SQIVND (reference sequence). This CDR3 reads CASSIGTGRGYTF. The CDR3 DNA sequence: TGTGCCAGTAGTATCGGGACAGGTCGTGGCTACACCTTC.

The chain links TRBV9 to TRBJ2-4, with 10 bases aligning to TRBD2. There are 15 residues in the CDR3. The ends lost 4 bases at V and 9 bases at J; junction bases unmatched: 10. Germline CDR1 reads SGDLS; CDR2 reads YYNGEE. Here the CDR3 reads CASSRTSGTKGIQYF. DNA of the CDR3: TGTGCCAGCAGCAGGACTAGCGGAACAAAAGGCATTCAGTACTTC.